The 29 T cell receptor beta chains in this list originate from one sample, sequenced in a study of cytomegalovirus exposure and HLA in healthy donors. Repertoires were generated with immunoSEQ multiplex PCR, while TCRdb's copy carries only in-frame clones and drops some. The table records about 160,000 clones, roughly 96% of them present only once. What was sequenced was PBMCs. These receptors came from a woman aged 18-29 years in good health and CMV-seronegative.

This rearrangement joins TRBV18 to TRBJ2-3, with D possibly matching TRBD2 (6 bases). Trimming cost V 0 bases and J 5 bases, with 9 bases left between them. The CDR3 has 14 amino acids. Germline CDR1 and CDR2: KGHSH and LQKENI. CDR3 nucleotides: TGTGCCAGCTCACCACCGACGACTAGAGATACGCAGTATTTT. Translating gives CASSPPTTRDTQYF.

The gene calls are TRBV6-5 and TRBJ1-5, with a tentative D call TRBD1 (6 bases). The CDR3 is 14 amino acids. Trimming removed 6 bases from V and 5 bases from J, with 14 bases in between. Germline CDR1 reads MNHEY; CDR2 reads SVGAGI. This CDR3 reads CASSPDRGDQPQHF. The CDR3 coding sequence is TGTGCCAGCAGCCCGGACAGAGGCGATCAGCCCCAGCATTTT.

The CDR3 loop reads CASSSPSLVGELFF. Written as DNA, the CDR3 is TGCGCCAGCAGCTCCCCGTCCCTAGTCGGGGAGCTGTTTTTT. V usage is TRBV5-1 and J usage is TRBJ2-2, with no clear D. Looked up from germline, CDR1 is SGHRS and CDR2 is YFSETQ. The CDR3 is made up of 14 amino acids. V dropped 3 bases and J dropped 7 bases, with 13 bases sitting between them.

The CDR3: CASSLAGDQPQHF. The CDR3 DNA follows: TGCGCCAGCAGCTTGGCCGGGGATCAGCCCCAGCATTTT. The chain joins TRBV5-1 to TRBJ1-5; D remains unclear. Germline assignment: CDR1 SGHRS and CDR2 YFSETQ. The CDR3 length is 13 residues. V gave up 0 bases and J gave up 5 bases, with 6 bases separating them. Variable domain in full (rest from reference TRBV5-1 and TRBJ1-5): KAGVTQTPRYLIKTRGQQVTLSCSPISGHRSVSWYQQTPGQGLQFLFEYFSETQRNKGNFPGRFSGRQFSNSRSEMNVSTLELGDSALYLCASSLAGDQPQHFGDGTRLSIL.

The J gene is TRBJ2-5, the V gene TRBV25-1; TRBD2 is a possible D gene (7 bases). The germline V gene encodes CDR1 MGHDK and CDR2 SYGVNS. The ends were cut back, 11 bases at V and 4 bases at J, with 17 bases in the middle. The CDR3 totals 13 residues. The CDR3 nucleotides are TGTGCCGCCGCTCAGGGAGGGGGAGAGACCCAGTACTTC. This sequence encodes CAAAQGGGETQYF.

This clone occurred once. The V and J genes are TRBV30 and TRBJ1-3; possible D gene TRBD1, 5 bases. Trimming stripped 3 bases from V and 7 bases from J, with 10 bases between. CDR1 is GTSNPN and CDR2 is SVGIG in the germline V gene (reference sequence). The CDR3 is 12 residues long. The chain's CDR3 is CAWRAGPNTIYF. Here the CDR3 DNA reads TGTGCCTGGAGGGCAGGGCCCAACACCATATATTTT.

The rearrangement joins TRBV19 to TRBJ2-2; D is undetermined. The CDR3 extends over 13 amino acids. CDR1 is LNHDA and CDR2 is SQIVND in the germline V gene (reference sequence). V was clipped by 3 bases and J by 3 bases, with 5 bases between them. CDR3 in DNA: TGTGCCAGTAGTATCCGGGACACCGGGGAGCTGTTTTTT. As protein: CASSIRDTGELFF.

This clone was seen a single time. The chain is built from TRBV9 and TRBJ1-1; TRBD1 agrees at 9 bases. Trimming cost V 4 bases and J 1 base; bases outside gene matches: 17. The CDR3 is 19 residues long. The germline V gene has CDR1 SGDLS and CDR2 YYNGEE. Here the CDR3 DNA reads TGTGCCAGCAGCCCGAGACAGGGGGTAGGGTATACGGAGAACACTGAAGCTTTCTTT. This gives the protein CASSPRQGVGYTENTEAFF.

The V and J genes are TRBV7-8 and TRBJ1-2, with a weak D call TRBD1 (6 bases). V dropped 3 bases and J dropped 4 bases, with 12 bases sitting between them. The CDR3 length is 14 residues. Germline V lookup: CDR1 SGHVS, CDR2 FQNEAQ. The CDR3 DNA reads TGTGCCAGCAGCTTCTCGGGGGGCCTCTATGGCTACACCTTC. Residues: CASSFSGGLYGYTF. Based on the CDR3 plus reference TRBV7-8 and TRBJ1-2, the full variable domain is GAGVSQSPRYKVAKRGQDVALRCDPISGHVSLFWYQQALGQGPEFLTYFQNEAQLDKSGLPSDRFFAERPEGSVSTLKIQRTQQEDSAVYLCASSFSGGLYGYTFGSGTRLTVV.

V usage is TRBV19 and J usage is TRBJ2-6; 8 bases fit TRBD2. Unmatched junction bases numbered 11, after V lost 7 bases and J lost 0 bases. Germline assignment: CDR1 LNHDA and CDR2 SQIVND (reference sequence). The CDR3 covers 18 residues. The CDR3 region has the DNA TGTGCCAGTAACCACAGGATAGCGGGAAGCTCTGGGGCCAACGTCCTGACTTTC. Its protein is CASNHRIAGSSGANVLTF.

The rearrangement uses TRBV11-3 and TRBJ2-5; maybe TRBD1 (5 bases). The V gene's germline CDR1 is SGHNT and CDR2 YENEEA. V was trimmed by 1 base and J by 1 base, leaving 7 bases between them. CDR3 length equals 14 residues. The CDR3 region has the DNA TGTGCCAGCAGCTTAGGGGGCTCCCAAGAGACCCAGTACTTC. Its protein is CASSLGGSQETQYF.

V and J are TRBV2 and TRBJ2-3; D possibly corresponds to TRBD1 (6 bases). The CDR3 is 12 amino acids. V lost 6 bases, J lost 5 bases, and 9 bases lay in between. Germline loops: CDR1 SNHLY, CDR2 FYNNEI. The CDR3 sequence: CASSGDIDTQYF. Written as DNA, the CDR3 is TGTGCCAGCAGCGGGGACATAGATACGCAGTATTTT.

The chain is built from TRBV19 and TRBJ1-2; no clear D gene. V was cut by 5 bases and J by 7 bases, with 17 bases left in between. The CDR3 length is 14 residues. Per germline, CDR1 LNHDA and CDR2 SQIVND (reference sequence). In DNA, the CDR3 is TGTGCCAGTAGTGACGGTTTCACCCGCGGTGGCTACACCTTC. It translates to CASSDGFTRGGYTF. Together with reference TRBV19 and TRBJ1-2, the CDR3 gives the full variable domain: DGGITQSPKYLFRKEGQNVTLSCEQNLNHDAMYWYRQDPGQGLRLIYYSQIVNDFQKGDIAEGYSVSREKKESFPLTVTSAQKNPTAFYLCASSDGFTRGGYTFGSGTRLTVV.

CDR3 nucleotides: TGCGCCAGCAGCCCGGGGACAGCTGGAAACACCATATATTTT. Amino acids: CASSPGTAGNTIYF. The J gene is TRBJ1-3, the V gene TRBV5-1; TRBD1 agrees at 7 bases. V shed 4 bases, J shed 2 bases, and the junction held 3 bases outside the gene matches. This CDR3 is built from 14 residues. Germline CDR1 and CDR2: SGHRS and YFSETQ.

CDR3 bases: TGTGCCAGCTCACCCCGGAGCTCCTACAATGAGCAGTTCTTC. Translating gives CASSPRSSYNEQFF. The chain couples TRBV18 to TRBJ2-1; D ambiguous. Germline CDR1 is KGHSH and CDR2 is LQKENI. This CDR3 is built from 14 residues. Deletions cut 3 bases from V and 0 bases from J, with 6 bases between.

V is TRBV18 and J is TRBJ2-7; TRBD1 matches 7 bases. V was clipped by 2 bases and J by 6 bases; unmatched bases: 10. Germline V gene sequence: CDR1 KGHSH, CDR2 LQKENI. There are 15 residues in the CDR3. Here the CDR3 reads CASSPLTGESGEQYF. The DNA of the CDR3 is TGTGCCAGCTCACCATTAACAGGGGAATCAGGCGAGCAGTACTTC.

In DNA, the CDR3 is TGTGCCAGTAGTATAGATCTGACAGGGCCCGTGGCGCAGCCCCAGCATTTT. Amino acids: CASSIDLTGPVAQPQHF. The chain is built from TRBV19 and TRBJ1-5; 7 bases agree with TRBD1. There are 17 residues in the CDR3. Germline-derived CDR1 and CDR2 are LNHDA and SQIVND (reference sequence). V was clipped by 0 bases and J by 7 bases; unmatched bases: 12. Filled out from reference TRBV19 and TRBJ1-5, the complete variable domain reads DGGITQSPKYLFRKEGQNVTLSCEQNLNHDAMYWYRQDPGQGLRLIYYSQIVNDFQKGDIAEGYSVSREKKESFPLTVTSAQKNPTAFYLCASSIDLTGPVAQPQHFGDGTRLSIL.

The chain uses TRBV12-5 and TRBJ2-5; D remains ambiguous. Germline lookup yields CDR1 LGHNT and CDR2 FRNRAP. V lost 7 bases, J lost 4 bases, and 13 bases lay in between. The CDR3 sequence is 13 residues long. The CDR3 protein is CASERSVGETQYF. For the CDR3, the DNA is TGTGCTAGTGAACGCAGCGTGGGAGAGACCCAGTACTTC.

V usage is TRBV5-1 and J usage is TRBJ2-1, with 9 nucleotides matching TRBD1. With 3 bases clipped from V and 4 bases from J, the junction kept 5 bases outside the gene matches. The germline V gene has CDR1 SGHRS and CDR2 YFSETQ. This CDR3 comprises 15 residues. Here the CDR3 reads CASSSPGQGYNEQFF. As DNA, the CDR3 is TGCGCCAGCAGCTCACCGGGACAGGGATACAATGAGCAGTTCTTC. Full variable domain (remainder filled in from reference TRBV5-1 and TRBJ2-1): KAGVTQTPRYLIKTRGQQVTLSCSPISGHRSVSWYQQTPGQGLQFLFEYFSETQRNKGNFPGRFSGRQFSNSRSEMNVSTLELGDSALYLCASSSPGQGYNEQFFGPGTRLTVL.

The rearrangement joins TRBV19 to TRBJ1-5, with TRBD1 identical over 12 bases. Trimming cost V 5 bases and J 1 base; bases outside gene matches: 6. In germline, CDR1 is LNHDA, CDR2 SQIVND (reference sequence). The CDR3 consists of 17 residues. CDR3 nucleotides: TGTGCCAGTAGTCCGCGGGACAGGGGGCTCAGCAATCAGCCCCAGCATTTT. This codes for CASSPRDRGLSNQPQHF.

The chain employs TRBV19 and TRBJ2-5; 9 nucleotides align to TRBD1. The V and J ends lost 5 bases and 4 bases, in that order; junction bases with no gene match: 8. This CDR3 has 15 amino acids. CDR1 is LNHDA, CDR2 SQIVND, per germline (reference sequence). The CDR3 DNA sequence: TGTGCCAGTAGTCCTGGACAGGGGCGGGCAGAGACCCAGTACTTC. Protein product: CASSPGQGRAETQYF. Based on the CDR3 plus reference TRBV19 and TRBJ2-5, the full variable domain is DGGITQSPKYLFRKEGQNVTLSCEQNLNHDAMYWYRQDPGQGLRLIYYSQIVNDFQKGDIAEGYSVSREKKESFPLTVTSAQKNPTAFYLCASSPGQGRAETQYFGPGTRLLVL.

The genes are TRBV30 and TRBJ1-2; the D is unclear. The germline V and J ends were trimmed by 7 bases and 2 bases, with 11 bases remaining between them. This CDR3 has 12 amino acids. The germline CDR1 and CDR2 sequences are GTSNPN and SVGIG (reference sequence). CDR3 nucleotide sequence: TGTGCCTCGGCAGCGCCAAACTATGGCTACACCTTC. This sequence encodes CASAAPNYGYTF.

The chain has TRBV30 and TRBJ2-7; D unclear. Germline loops: CDR1 GTSNPN, CDR2 SVGIG (reference sequence). V shed 0 bases and J shed 6 bases, with 9 bases lying between them. The CDR3 is made up of 12 amino acids. CDR3 protein: CAWSVGFAEQYF. The CDR3 coding sequence is TGTGCCTGGAGTGTGGGCTTTGCCGAGCAGTACTTC. Full variable domain (missing parts from reference TRBV30 and TRBJ2-7): SQTIHQWPATLVQPVGSPLSLECTVEGTSNPNLYWYRQAAGRGLQLLFYSVGIGQISSEVPQNLSASRPQDRQFILSSKKLLLSDSGFYLCAWSVGFAEQYFGPGTRLTVT.

The rearrangement links TRBV7-9 to TRBJ2-6; 7 bases align to TRBD1. Trimming cost V 5 bases and J 0 bases; bases outside gene matches: 10. The germline gives CDR1 SEHNR, CDR2 FQNEAQ (reference sequence). There are 18 residues in the CDR3. The CDR3 protein is CASSRSYRDSSGANVLTF. The CDR3 DNA reads TGTGCCAGCAGCCGCTCTTACCGGGACAGCTCTGGGGCCAACGTCCTGACTTTC.

The rearrangement uses TRBV6-1 and TRBJ2-5, with 8 bases fitting TRBD1. Germline V lookup: CDR1 MNHNS, CDR2 SASEGT. The length of the CDR3 is 14 residues. The V gene end was trimmed by 6 bases and the J gene end by 2 bases; junction bases not matched to a gene: 5. The CDR3 loop reads CASRMDRAQETQYF. The CDR3 nucleotides read TGTGCCAGCAGGATGGACAGGGCTCAAGAGACCCAGTACTTC.

The chain couples TRBV5-4 to TRBJ2-2; 7 bases align to TRBD1. The CDR3 covers 15 residues. V was pared by 2 bases and J by 4 bases, with 5 bases of the junction left unmatched. Germline V gene sequence: CDR1 SGHNT, CDR2 YYREEE (reference sequence). CDR3: CASSLPGTVTGELFF. CDR3 nucleotide sequence: TGTGCCAGCAGCTTACCCGGGACAGTCACCGGGGAGCTGTTTTTT. The full variable domain, rest sourced from reference TRBV5-4 and TRBJ2-2, is ETGVTQSPTHLIKTRGQQVTLRCSSQSGHNTVSWYQQALGQGPQFIFQYYREEENGRGNFPPRFSGLQFPNYSSELNVNALELDDSALYLCASSLPGTVTGELFFGEGSRLTVL.

This chain connects TRBV19 to TRBJ1-5; 8 positions match TRBD1. V shed 3 bases, J shed 1 base, and the junction held 2 bases outside the gene matches. Germline V lookup: CDR1 LNHDA, CDR2 SQIVND (reference sequence). This CDR3 spans 15 amino acids. CDR3 protein: CASSIQGASNQPQHF. CDR3 bases: TGTGCCAGTAGTATTCAGGGGGCGAGCAATCAGCCCCAGCATTTT.

The chain carries TRBV19 and TRBJ2-2; a possible D gene is TRBD1 (5 bases). From germline, CDR1 is LNHDA and CDR2 SQIVND (reference sequence). The CDR3 totals 16 residues. The V and J ends lost 9 bases and 0 bases respectively, with 17 bases between them. The CDR3 is CASSRQLPANTGELFF. The CDR3 nucleotides are TGTGCCAGCAGCAGACAGTTACCGGCGAACACCGGGGAGCTGTTTTTT.

This rearrangement joins TRBV6-5 to TRBJ2-3, with TRBD1 matching 10 bases. The V gene's germline CDR1 is MNHEY and CDR2 SVGAGI. This CDR3 is built from 15 residues. The J segment lost 7 bases and the V segment lost 5 bases, leaving 9 bases of the junction unmatched. The CDR3, as DNA: TGTGCCAGCAGTCGACAGGGGGCAGGGGGGAATACGCAGTATTTT. Protein product: CASSRQGAGGNTQYF.